The clone carrying this TCR beta chain was seen more than once but under ten times. Its antigen remains unidentified. After CD4 positive bead selection, the CD4-negative fraction gave CD8 T cells. This CDR3 has 14 amino acids. Looked up from germline, CDR1 is MDHEN and CDR2 is SYDVKM. V was trimmed by 6 bases and J by 4 bases, leaving 12 bases between them. The beta constant-region primer was an equimolar mix of two oligonucleotides covering TRBC1 and TRBC2. The ligated cDNA underwent four PCR rounds using SP2 and nested alpha and beta constant-region primers. TCRdb independently ran MiXCR on the UMI-ligation and nested PCR reads; one entry per CDR3 protein. In the table there are around 140,000 distinct CDR3 sequences, 22% of which are singletons. This sample is drawn from a study of naive and memory T cell subsets. Study-wide findings and caveats: Possibly reflecting memory cells re-expressing CD45RA, a few larger clonotypes occurred in naive repertoires, especially CD8.

The origin of this receptor is a human donor in good health. The chain uses TRBV28 and TRBJ1-4; D not resolved. Sequencing was performed on naive CD4+ T cells from blood. For the CDR3, the DNA is TGTGCCAGCAGCCCTGGGCAGTATAATGAAAAACTGTTTTTT. This gives the protein CASSPGQYNEKLFF. Together with reference TRBV28 and TRBJ1-4, the CDR3 gives the full variable domain: DVKVTQSSRYLVKRTGEKVFLECVQDMDHENMFWYRQDPGLGLRLIYFSYDVKMKEKGDIPEGYSVSREKKERFSLILESASTNQTSMYLCASSPGQYNEKLFFGSGTQLSVL.